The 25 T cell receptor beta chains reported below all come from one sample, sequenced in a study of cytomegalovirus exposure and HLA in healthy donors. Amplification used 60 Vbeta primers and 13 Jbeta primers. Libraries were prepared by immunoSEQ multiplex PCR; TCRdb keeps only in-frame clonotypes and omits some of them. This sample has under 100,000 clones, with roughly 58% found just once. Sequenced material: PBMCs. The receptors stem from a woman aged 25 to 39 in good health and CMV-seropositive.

DNA for the CDR3: TGTGCCAGCAGCTTAATAACGGACGAGCAGTACTTC. It specifies CASSLITDEQYF. The chain joins TRBV11-2 to TRBJ2-7; no clear D. V dropped 2 bases and J dropped 5 bases, with 7 bases sitting between them. Germline V CDR1 and CDR2: SGHAT, FQNNGV. CDR3 size: 12 residues. The full variable domain, its missing parts supplied by reference TRBV11-2 and TRBJ2-7, is EAGVAQSPRYKIIEKRQSVAFWCNPISGHATLYWYQQILGQGPKLLIQFQNNGVVDDSQLPKDRFSAERLKGVDSTLKIQPAKLEDSAVYLCASSLITDEQYFGPGTRLTVT.

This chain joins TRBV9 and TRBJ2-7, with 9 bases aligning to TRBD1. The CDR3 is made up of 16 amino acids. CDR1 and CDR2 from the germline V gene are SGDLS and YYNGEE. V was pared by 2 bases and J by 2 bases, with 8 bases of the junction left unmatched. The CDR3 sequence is CASSVAPGTGTYEQYF. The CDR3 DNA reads TGTGCCAGCAGCGTCGCCCCCGGGACAGGGACCTACGAGCAGTACTTC.

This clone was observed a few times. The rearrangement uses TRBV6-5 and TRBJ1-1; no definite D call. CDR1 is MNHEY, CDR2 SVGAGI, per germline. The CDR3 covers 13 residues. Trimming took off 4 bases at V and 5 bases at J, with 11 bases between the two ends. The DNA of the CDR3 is TGTGCCAGCAGTTGGTCCGAACGGACTGAAGCTTTCTTT. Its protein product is CASSWSERTEAFF.

The CDR3 DNA follows: TGTGCCAGCAGTTTTGGCAGGGGGGAAAAACTGTTTTTT. Translated, it gives CASSFGRGEKLFF. The V and J genes are TRBV28 and TRBJ1-4, with 7 nucleotides matching TRBD1. Looked up from germline, CDR1 is MDHEN and CDR2 is SYDVKM. The trim removed 3 bases at V and 8 bases at J, leaving 3 bases unmatched. The CDR3 loop spans 13 amino acids.

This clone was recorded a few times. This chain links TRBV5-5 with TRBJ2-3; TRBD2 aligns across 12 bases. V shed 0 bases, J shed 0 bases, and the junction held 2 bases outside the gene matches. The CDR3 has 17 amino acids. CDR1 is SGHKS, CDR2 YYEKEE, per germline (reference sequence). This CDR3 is CASSLVTSGGSTDTQYF. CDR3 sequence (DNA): TGTGCCAGCAGCTTGGTGACTAGCGGGGGTAGCACAGATACGCAGTATTTT.

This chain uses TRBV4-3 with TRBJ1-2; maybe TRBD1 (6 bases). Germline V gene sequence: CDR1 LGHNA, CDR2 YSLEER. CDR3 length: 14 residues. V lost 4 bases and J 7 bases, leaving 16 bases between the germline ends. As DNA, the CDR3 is TGCGCCAGCAGCCCCCCCGACAGGTTCGGTGGCTACACCTTC. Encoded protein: CASSPPDRFGGYTF.

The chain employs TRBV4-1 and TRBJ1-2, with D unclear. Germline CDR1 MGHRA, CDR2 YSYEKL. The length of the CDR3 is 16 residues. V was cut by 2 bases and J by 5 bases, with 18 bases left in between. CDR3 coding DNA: TGCGCCAGCAGCCAAATAGAATCACCCAACTGGTATGGCTACACCTTC. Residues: CASSQIESPNWYGYTF.

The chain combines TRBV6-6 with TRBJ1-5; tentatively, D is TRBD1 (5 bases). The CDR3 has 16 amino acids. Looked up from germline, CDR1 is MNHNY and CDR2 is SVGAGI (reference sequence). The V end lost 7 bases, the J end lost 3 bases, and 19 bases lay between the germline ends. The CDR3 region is CASTVRWAGNNQPQHF. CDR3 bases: TGTGCCAGCACCGTCCGATGGGCAGGGAACAATCAGCCCCAGCATTTT.

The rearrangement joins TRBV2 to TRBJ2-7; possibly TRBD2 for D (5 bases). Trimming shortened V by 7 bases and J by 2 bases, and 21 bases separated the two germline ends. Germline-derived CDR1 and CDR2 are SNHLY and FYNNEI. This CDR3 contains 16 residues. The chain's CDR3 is CASKREALDLPYEQYF. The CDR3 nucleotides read TGTGCCAGCAAGAGGGAAGCGCTGGACCTCCCCTACGAGCAGTACTTC.

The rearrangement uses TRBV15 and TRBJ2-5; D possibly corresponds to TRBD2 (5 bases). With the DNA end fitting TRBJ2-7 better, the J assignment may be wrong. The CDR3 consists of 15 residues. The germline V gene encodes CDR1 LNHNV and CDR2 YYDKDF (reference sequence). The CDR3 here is CATSRHPTIGGEQYF. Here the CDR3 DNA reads TGTGCCACCAGCAGACACCCGACGATTGGAGGCGAGCAGTACTTC.

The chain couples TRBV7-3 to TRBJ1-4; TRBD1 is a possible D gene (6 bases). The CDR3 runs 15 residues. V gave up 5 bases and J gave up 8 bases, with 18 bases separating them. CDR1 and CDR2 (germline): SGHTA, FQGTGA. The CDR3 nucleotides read TGTGCCAGCAGCGCGACAGGACAAGCGGGAGAAAAACTGTTTTTT. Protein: CASSATGQAGEKLFF.

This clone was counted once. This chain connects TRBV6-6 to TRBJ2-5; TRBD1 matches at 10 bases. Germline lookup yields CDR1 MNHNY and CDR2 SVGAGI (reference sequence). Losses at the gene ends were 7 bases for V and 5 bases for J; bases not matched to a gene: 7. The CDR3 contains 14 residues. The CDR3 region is CASTWTGGPETQYF. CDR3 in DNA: TGTGCCAGCACTTGGACAGGGGGACCGGAGACCCAGTACTTC.

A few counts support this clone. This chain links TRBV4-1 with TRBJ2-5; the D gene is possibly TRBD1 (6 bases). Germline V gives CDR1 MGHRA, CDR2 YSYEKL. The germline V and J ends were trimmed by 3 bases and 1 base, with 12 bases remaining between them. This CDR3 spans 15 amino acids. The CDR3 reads CASSHPQGTQETQYF. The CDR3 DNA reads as TGCGCCAGCAGCCATCCACAGGGTACCCAAGAGACCCAGTACTTC.

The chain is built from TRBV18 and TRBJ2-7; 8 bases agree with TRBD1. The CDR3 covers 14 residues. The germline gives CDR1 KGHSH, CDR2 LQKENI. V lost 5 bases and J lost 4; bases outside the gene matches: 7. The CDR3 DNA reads TGTGCCAGCTCAAGTCAGGGGGCAGGATACGAGCAGTACTTC. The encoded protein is CASSSQGAGYEQYF.

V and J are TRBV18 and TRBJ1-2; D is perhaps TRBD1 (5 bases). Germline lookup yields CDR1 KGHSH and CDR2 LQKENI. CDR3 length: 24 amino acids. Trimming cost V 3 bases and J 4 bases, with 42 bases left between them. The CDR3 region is CASSPKFGPPSVSGVSDLLYGYTF. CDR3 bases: TGTGCCAGCTCACCGAAATTTGGGCCCCCCTCCGTTTCGGGGGTTTCTGACCTACTCTATGGCTACACCTTC. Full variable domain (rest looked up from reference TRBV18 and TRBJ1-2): NAGVMQNPRHLVRRRGQEARLRCSPMKGHSHVYWYRQLPEEGLKFMVYLQKENIIDESGMPKERFSAEFPKEGPSILRIQQVVRGDSAAYFCASSPKFGPPSVSGVSDLLYGYTFGSGTRLTVV.

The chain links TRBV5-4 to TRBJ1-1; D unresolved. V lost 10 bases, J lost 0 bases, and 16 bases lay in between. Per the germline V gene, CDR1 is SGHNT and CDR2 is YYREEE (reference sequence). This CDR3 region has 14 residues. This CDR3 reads CALRRAGMNTEAFF. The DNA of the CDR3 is TGTGCCCTAAGGAGGGCGGGGATGAACACTGAAGCTTTCTTT.

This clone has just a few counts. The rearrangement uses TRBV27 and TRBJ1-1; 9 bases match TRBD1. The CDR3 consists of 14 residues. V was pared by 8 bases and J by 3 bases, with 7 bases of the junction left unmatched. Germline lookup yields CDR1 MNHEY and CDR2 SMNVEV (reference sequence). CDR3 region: CASARTGADTEAFF. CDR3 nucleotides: TGTGCCAGCGCGAGGACAGGGGCGGACACTGAAGCTTTCTTT.

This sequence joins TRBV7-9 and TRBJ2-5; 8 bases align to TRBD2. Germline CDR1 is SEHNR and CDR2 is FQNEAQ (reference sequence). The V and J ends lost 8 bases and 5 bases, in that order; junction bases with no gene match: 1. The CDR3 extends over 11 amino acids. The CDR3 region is CASPGGETQYF. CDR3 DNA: TGTGCCAGCCCGGGAGGGGAGACCCAGTACTTC.

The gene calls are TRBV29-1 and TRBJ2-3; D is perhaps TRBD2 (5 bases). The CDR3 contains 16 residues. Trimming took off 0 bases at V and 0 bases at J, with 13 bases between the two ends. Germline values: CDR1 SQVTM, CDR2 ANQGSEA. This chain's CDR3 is CSVEDMRVSSTDTQYF. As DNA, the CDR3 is TGCAGCGTTGAAGATATGAGGGTGTCTAGCACAGATACGCAGTATTTT.

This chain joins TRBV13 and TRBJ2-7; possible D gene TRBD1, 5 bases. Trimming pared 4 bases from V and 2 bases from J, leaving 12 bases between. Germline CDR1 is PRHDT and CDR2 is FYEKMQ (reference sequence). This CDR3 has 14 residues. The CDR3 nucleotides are TGTGCCAGCAGCTACCAGGGATCGGCCTACGAGCAGTACTTC. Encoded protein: CASSYQGSAYEQYF.

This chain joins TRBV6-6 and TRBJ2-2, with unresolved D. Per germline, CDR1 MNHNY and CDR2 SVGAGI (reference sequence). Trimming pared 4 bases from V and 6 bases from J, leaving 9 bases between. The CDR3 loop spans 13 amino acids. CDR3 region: CASSSSSSGELFF. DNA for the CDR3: TGTGCCAGCAGTTCATCTAGTTCCGGGGAGCTGTTTTTT.

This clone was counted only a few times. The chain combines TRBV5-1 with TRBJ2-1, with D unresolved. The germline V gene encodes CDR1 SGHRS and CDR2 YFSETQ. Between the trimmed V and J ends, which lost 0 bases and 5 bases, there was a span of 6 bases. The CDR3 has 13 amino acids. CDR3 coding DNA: TGCGCCAGCAGCTTGGGGCCCCACAATGAGCAGTTCTTC. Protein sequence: CASSLGPHNEQFF. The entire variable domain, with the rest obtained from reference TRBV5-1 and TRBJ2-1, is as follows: KAGVTQTPRYLIKTRGQQVTLSCSPISGHRSVSWYQQTPGQGLQFLFEYFSETQRNKGNFPGRFSGRQFSNSRSEMNVSTLELGDSALYLCASSLGPHNEQFFGPGTRLTVL.

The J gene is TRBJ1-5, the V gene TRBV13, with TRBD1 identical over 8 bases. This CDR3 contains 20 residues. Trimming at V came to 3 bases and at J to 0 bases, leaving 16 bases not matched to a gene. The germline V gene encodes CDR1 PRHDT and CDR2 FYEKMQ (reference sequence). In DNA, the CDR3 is TGTGCCAGCAGCTTCTCAATGTCCAGGGGGCTCGATTTTAGCAATCAGCCCCAGCATTTT. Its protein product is CASSFSMSRGLDFSNQPQHF.

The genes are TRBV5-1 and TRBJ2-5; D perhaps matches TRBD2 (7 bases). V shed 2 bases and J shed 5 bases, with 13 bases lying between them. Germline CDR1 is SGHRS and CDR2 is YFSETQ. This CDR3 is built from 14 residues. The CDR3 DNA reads TGCGCCAGCAGCTTCGGGGGGCCTCCGGAGACCCAGTACTTC. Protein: CASSFGGPPETQYF. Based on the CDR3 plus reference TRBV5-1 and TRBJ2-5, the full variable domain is KAGVTQTPRYLIKTRGQQVTLSCSPISGHRSVSWYQQTPGQGLQFLFEYFSETQRNKGNFPGRFSGRQFSNSRSEMNVSTLELGDSALYLCASSFGGPPETQYFGPGTRLLVL.

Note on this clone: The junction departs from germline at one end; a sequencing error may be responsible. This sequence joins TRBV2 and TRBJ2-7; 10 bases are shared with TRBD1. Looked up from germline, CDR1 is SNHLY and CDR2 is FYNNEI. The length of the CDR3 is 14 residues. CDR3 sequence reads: CASSTGTGAYEPYF. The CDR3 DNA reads TGTGCCAGCAGTACCGGGACAGGGGCCTACGAGCCGTACTTC.